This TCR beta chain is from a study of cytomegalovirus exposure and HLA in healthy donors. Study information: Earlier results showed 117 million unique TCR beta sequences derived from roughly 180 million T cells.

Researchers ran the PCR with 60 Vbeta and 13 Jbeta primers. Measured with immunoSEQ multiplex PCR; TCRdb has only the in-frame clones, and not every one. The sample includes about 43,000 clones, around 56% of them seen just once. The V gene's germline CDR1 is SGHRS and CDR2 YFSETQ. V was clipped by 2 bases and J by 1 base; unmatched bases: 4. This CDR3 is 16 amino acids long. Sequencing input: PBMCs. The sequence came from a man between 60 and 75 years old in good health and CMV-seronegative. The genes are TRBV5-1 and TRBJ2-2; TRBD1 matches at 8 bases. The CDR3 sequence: CASSLQGGLNTGELFF. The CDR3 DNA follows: TGCGCCAGCAGCTTACAGGGGGGCCTGAACACCGGGGAGCTGTTTTTT.